This T cell receptor beta chain was identified in a study of CD8 T cell repertoires and HIV-1 epitope variants. V was trimmed by 5 bases and J by 12 bases, leaving 23 bases between them. From germline, CDR1 is MNHEY and CDR2 SMNVEV (reference sequence). This CDR3 is built from 14 residues. Assay: immunoSEQ multiplex PCR; the TCRdb copy retains only in-frame clones and omits some. The sample shows some 100,000 clones, almost 75% of them seen only once. J is TRBJ2-7 and V is TRBV27; D possibly corresponds to TRBD1 (6 bases). Material for sequencing was uncultured baseline CD8+ T cells from peripheral blood mononuclear cells (PBMCs). The receptor was derived from a male donor with HIV. In nucleotides, the CDR3 is TGTGCCAGCAGTCCCTGGGCAGGGGCGTGGAATCCGTACTTC. It is translated as CASSPWAGAWNPYF.